The 26 T cell receptor beta chains presented below share a single source sample, sequenced in a study of T cell changes during pregnancy in multiple sclerosis. Method: immunoSEQ multiplex PCR; TCRdb's copy keeps in-frame clones and lacks some. The table has fewer than 150,000 clones, 90% to 96% seen once. Source: peripheral blood, taken after pregnancy. These receptors all stem from a female donor with multiple sclerosis, enrolled in a pregnancy study.

Turning to this clone: The junction and the germline gene differ at one end; a read error may be behind it. The rearrangement uses TRBV5-1 and TRBJ2-1; TRBD2 matches 8 bases. Germline loops: CDR1 SGHRS, CDR2 YFSETQ. This CDR3 spans 15 amino acids. The CDR3 spells CSSFSGGAPYNEQFF. CDR3 sequence (DNA): TGCTCCAGCTTTTCCGGGGGGGCACCTTACAATGAGCAGTTCTTC. The full variable domain, with the rest looked up from reference TRBV5-1 and TRBJ2-1, is KAGVTQTPRYLIKTRGQQVTLSCSPISGHRSVSWYQQTPGQGLQFLFEYFSETQRNKGNFPGRFSGRQFSNSRSEMNVSTLELGDSALYLCSSFSGGAPYNEQFFGPGTRLTVL.

The chain joins TRBV5-4 to TRBJ2-5, with unresolved D. Per the germline V gene, CDR1 is SGHNT and CDR2 is YYREEE (reference sequence). The length of the CDR3 is 12 residues. V lost 4 bases to trimming and J lost 4 bases, with 8 bases between them. Here the CDR3 reads CASSRTAETQYF. CDR3 nucleotides: TGTGCCAGCAGCCGAACAGCAGAGACCCAGTACTTC.

The chain carries TRBV28 and TRBJ2-5, with D unclear. V was cut by 2 bases and J by 0 bases, with 16 bases left in between. Germline V gene sequence: CDR1 MDHEN, CDR2 SYDVKM. The CDR3 is 17 residues long. CDR3 residues: CASSLPPRSVYQETQYF. In DNA, the CDR3 is TGTGCCAGCAGTTTACCCCCGAGGAGCGTATACCAAGAGACCCAGTACTTC.

The rearrangement uses TRBV5-1 and TRBJ2-5; a possible D gene is TRBD2 (6 bases). Trimming shortened V by 0 bases and J by 5 bases, and 11 bases separated the two germline ends. Germline V gene lookup returns CDR1 SGHRS and CDR2 YFSETQ. This CDR3 has 14 amino acids. The CDR3 region is CASSLVASAETQYF. CDR3 nucleotide sequence: TGCGCCAGCAGCTTGGTAGCTAGCGCGGAGACCCAGTACTTC.

This chain joins TRBV7-2 and TRBJ2-5, with TRBD1 matching over 8 bases. This CDR3 is 15 amino acids long. With 3 bases clipped from V and 6 bases from J, the junction kept 9 bases outside the gene matches. From germline, CDR1 is SGHTA and CDR2 FQGNSA. The CDR3 sequence: CASSFPGTGWQTQYF. The DNA of the CDR3 is TGTGCCAGCAGCTTCCCCGGGACAGGTTGGCAGACCCAGTACTTC.

The chain couples TRBV4-3 to TRBJ2-5, with TRBD1 matching over 7 bases. Losses at the gene ends were 1 base for V and 2 bases for J; bases not matched to a gene: 4. This CDR3 contains 15 residues. Germline CDR1 and CDR2: LGHNA and YSLEER. CDR3 amino acids: CASSQVGQSQETQYF. Written as DNA, the CDR3 is TGCGCCAGCAGCCAAGTGGGACAGTCTCAAGAGACCCAGTACTTC.

This rearrangement joins TRBV6-5 to TRBJ2-5, with D maybe TRBD2 (6 bases). From germline, CDR1 is MNHEY and CDR2 SVGAGI. The CDR3 is 16 residues long. V was cut by 2 bases and J by 2 bases, with 15 bases left in between. CDR3 bases: TGTGCCAGCAGTTACCTGCCTGGGACTCCACAAGAGACCCAGTACTTC. It codes for CASSYLPGTPQETQYF.

The chain combines TRBV6-5 with TRBJ2-7, with TRBD2 matching 11 bases. The V gene end was trimmed by 6 bases and the J gene end by 2 bases; junction bases not matched to a gene: 6. CDR1 is MNHEY, CDR2 SVGAGI, per germline. The CDR3 consists of 15 residues. CDR3 nucleotides: TGTGCCAGCAGCTTAGCGGGAGGGCATACCTACGAGCAGTACTTC. Protein sequence: CASSLAGGHTYEQYF.

The chain uses TRBV21-1 and TRBJ2-1; no check of the table's D call, TRBD2, against the DNA was made. TRBV21-1 is deemed a pseudogene. The CDR3 contains 13 residues. Here the CDR3 DNA reads TGTGCCCTCGGGGACTACCACTACAATGAGCAGTTCTTC. Protein product: CALGDYHYNEQFF.

This chain connects TRBV5-1 to TRBJ2-3, with 9 bases lining up with TRBD2. CDR1 is SGHRS, CDR2 YFSETQ, per germline. CDR3 size: 14 residues. With 5 bases clipped from V and 3 bases from J, the junction kept 4 bases outside the gene matches. The CDR3 is CASSGTSSTDTQYF. The CDR3 nucleotides are TGCGCCAGCAGTGGGACTAGCTCGACAGATACGCAGTATTTT.

This chain joins TRBV10-3 and TRBJ1-1; D gene unclear. The CDR3 has 14 residues. Deletions cut 6 bases from V and 1 base from J, with 12 bases between. Germline V CDR1 and CDR2: ENHRY, SYGVKD. The CDR3 DNA reads TGTGCCATCAGCTCTGAGGATCGGAACACTGAAGCTTTCTTT. Translation: CAISSEDRNTEAFF.

The chain is built from TRBV11-3 and TRBJ2-3; weak D call: TRBD2 (5 bases). The CDR3 length is 14 residues. The V end was cut by 3 bases, the J end by 2 bases, with 9 bases between. Germline CDR1 SGHNT, CDR2 YENEEA. CDR3 bases: TGTGCCAGCAGCTTCGCGGGTCCCACAGATACGCAGTATTTT. This encodes CASSFAGPTDTQYF.

The CDR3 reads CASTTAPGQLNTEAFF. The CDR3 DNA reads as TGTGCCAGCACTACAGCTCCGGGACAATTGAACACTGAAGCTTTCTTT. V gene TRBV5-4 combines with J gene TRBJ1-1; tentative D call: TRBD1 (6 bases). This CDR3 has 16 residues. CDR1 and CDR2 (germline): SGHNT, YYREEE (reference sequence). V gave up 6 bases and J gave up 0 bases, with 18 bases separating them.

The genes are TRBV28 and TRBJ2-7; TRBD2 matches 11 bases. The CDR3 loop spans 17 amino acids. V was pared by 7 bases and J by 4 bases, with 15 bases of the junction left unmatched. CDR1 is MDHEN and CDR2 is SYDVKM in the germline V gene. CDR3 protein: CASKPQIAGGPRYEQYF. Written as DNA, the CDR3 is TGTGCCAGCAAGCCTCAAATAGCGGGAGGGCCAAGGTACGAGCAGTACTTC.

The chain couples TRBV7-2 to TRBJ1-2; TRBD1 is a possible D gene (6 bases). V dropped 3 bases and J dropped 3 bases, with 11 bases sitting between them. The CDR3 loop spans 14 amino acids. The germline V gene encodes CDR1 SGHTA and CDR2 FQGNSA. The CDR3 DNA follows: TGTGCCAGCAGCTTCCGGACAGCTTACTATGGCTACACCTTC. It is translated as CASSFRTAYYGYTF.

The rearrangement uses TRBV19 and TRBJ2-3; 11 bases fit TRBD2. The germline V gene encodes CDR1 LNHDA and CDR2 SQIVND (reference sequence). The CDR3 consists of 15 residues. The junction had 5 bases not matched to a gene; V was cut back by 5 bases and J by 4 bases. The CDR3 is CASSLTSGRADTQYF. The CDR3 coding sequence is TGTGCCAGTAGTCTCACTAGCGGGAGAGCAGATACGCAGTATTTT.

The chain joins TRBV7-9 to TRBJ1-4, with 7 bases lining up with TRBD1. The CDR3 is made up of 16 amino acids. The germline V gene has CDR1 SEHNR and CDR2 FQNEAQ (reference sequence). V was clipped by 6 bases and J by 5 bases; unmatched bases: 12. In nucleotides, the CDR3 is TGTGCCAGCAGGTCAGGTCGGGGACAGCGGAATGAAAAACTGTTTTTT. It is translated as CASRSGRGQRNEKLFF.

This sequence joins TRBV27 and TRBJ2-7; 7 positions agree with TRBD2. Germline V lookup: CDR1 MNHEY, CDR2 SMNVEV (reference sequence). CDR3 length: 13 amino acids. V shed 10 bases, J shed 4 bases, and the junction held 10 bases outside the gene matches. The CDR3: CATSRASGYEQYF. Here the CDR3 DNA reads TGTGCCACCTCCCGGGCTAGCGGTTACGAGCAGTACTTC.

This chain uses TRBV13 with TRBJ2-7; the match to TRBD1 covers 7 bases. Trimming at V came to 2 bases and at J to 0 bases, leaving 7 bases not matched to a gene. Looked up from germline, CDR1 is PRHDT and CDR2 is FYEKMQ (reference sequence). This CDR3 is 16 amino acids long. The CDR3, as DNA: TGTGCCAGCAGCTTACAAGGACAGGACGCCTCCTACGAGCAGTACTTC. This encodes CASSLQGQDASYEQYF. Full variable domain (rest looked up from reference TRBV13 and TRBJ2-7): AAGVIQSPRHLIKEKRETATLKCYPIPRHDTVYWYQQGPGQDPQFLISFYEKMQSDKGSIPDRFSAQQFSDYHSELNMSSLELGDSALYFCASSLQGQDASYEQYFGPGTRLTVT.

This chain connects TRBV30 to TRBJ1-6; TRBD1 matches 8 bases. J lost 9 bases, V lost 1 base, and 8 bases had no gene match. The CDR3 runs to 15 residues. Germline V gene sequence: CDR1 GTSNPN, CDR2 SVGIG (reference sequence). In DNA, the CDR3 is TGTGCCTGGAGTGGGTTGACAGGGGCAACTTCACCCCTCCACTTT. Amino acid sequence: CAWSGLTGATSPLHF.

The chain uses TRBV5-1 and TRBJ1-2, with 9 positions matching TRBD1. V lost 4 bases, J lost 2 bases, and 9 bases stayed unmatched. This CDR3 comprises 16 residues. CDR1 and CDR2 (germline): SGHRS, YFSETQ. This chain's CDR3 is CASSHEGQGRNYGYTF. CDR3 in DNA: TGCGCCAGCAGCCATGAAGGACAGGGGCGGAACTATGGCTACACCTTC.

The chain combines TRBV9 with TRBJ2-3, with 10 bases fitting TRBD2. CDR3 size: 18 residues. With V trimmed by 3 bases and J by 2 bases, 12 bases remained unmatched. Germline CDR1 is SGDLS and CDR2 is YYNGEE. The CDR3 reads CASSGGGRAGGITDTQYF. The CDR3 region has the DNA TGTGCCAGCAGCGGTGGAGGACGAGCGGGAGGGATCACAGATACGCAGTATTTT. The full variable domain, its missing parts supplied by reference TRBV9 and TRBJ2-3, is DSGVTQTPKHLITATGQRVTLRCSPRSGDLSVYWYQQSLDQGLQFLIQYYNGEERAKGNILERFSAQQFPDLHSELNLSSLELGDSALYFCASSGGGRAGGITDTQYFGPGTRLTVL.

This clone was observed a single time. V gene TRBV7-9 combines with J gene TRBJ2-3; D gene ambiguous. The CDR3 has 15 amino acids. In germline, CDR1 is SEHNR, CDR2 FQNEAQ (reference sequence). Trimming shortened V by 6 bases and J by 2 bases, and 15 bases separated the two germline ends. In DNA, the CDR3 is TGTGCCAGCAGGTCATTCAGAAAAGACACAGATACGCAGTATTTT. Its protein is CASRSFRKDTDTQYF.

The V gene is TRBV19, the J gene TRBJ2-1, with unresolved D. V lost 6 bases and J lost 5, with 14 bases in between. Germline CDR1 reads LNHDA; CDR2 reads SQIVND (reference sequence). The CDR3 has 14 amino acids. The chain's CDR3 is CASSLYSSHNEQFF. CDR3 nucleotide sequence: TGTGCCAGTAGCCTCTACTCCTCACACAATGAGCAGTTCTTC.

The count of this clone is one. The chain combines TRBV11-1 with TRBJ2-7, with 12 bases lining up with TRBD1. CDR3 length: 16 residues. Germline assignment: CDR1 SGHAT and CDR2 FQDESV (reference sequence). The J segment lost 4 bases and the V segment lost 4 bases, leaving 8 bases of the junction unmatched. The CDR3 loop is CASSSPRDRGLYEQYF. CDR3 bases: TGTGCCAGCAGCTCTCCCCGGGACAGGGGGCTGTACGAGCAGTACTTC.

The V gene is TRBV29-1, the J gene TRBJ2-7, with D unclear. Trimming cost V 4 bases and J 5 bases, with 12 bases left between them. Looked up from germline, CDR1 is SQVTM and CDR2 is ANQGSEA. The CDR3 spans 12 residues. DNA for the CDR3: TGCAGCGTTGGGGCAAGAGTGCACGAGCAGTACTTC. Protein: CSVGARVHEQYF.